This T cell receptor (beta chain) was captured in a study of blood T cell repertoires in COVID-19. As for the study in general: There were acute and convalescent COVID-19 samples, and they came from the United States, Italy and Spain. The analysed material was cDNA or gDNA that came from T cells, B-cell-depleted T cells, or PBMCs.

In its sample, this clone was seen once. This CDR3 contains 12 residues. V was pared by 10 bases and J by 3 bases, with 10 bases between. Germline V lookup: CDR1 LNHNV, CDR2 YYDKDF (reference sequence). Original data processing: Estimated nucleated cell counts came from reference gene primer amplification. Data came from immunoSEQ multiplex PCR; TCRdb stores just in-frame clones and leaves some out. Clone size and V and J calls were adopted from that table, with D and trimming inferred from the DNA. This sample yields some 30,000 clones, of which over 75% are seen a single time; 15% to 20% belongs to the top ten.

The clonotype was recovered from a human donor with active COVID-19. The donor label of this sample is uncertain. This rearrangement joins TRBV15 to TRBJ2-4, with D possibly matching TRBD2 (5 bases). What was sequenced was peripheral blood. CDR3 nucleotides: TGTGCCAGTCGTGCGGGCAAAAACATTCAGTACTTC. Its translation is CASRAGKNIQYF.